This T cell receptor beta chain was sequenced in a study of patients and donors after allogeneic stem cell transplantation. Via MiXCR, TCRdb re-called the RT-PCR reads, giving one row per CDR3 protein. The data hold 400,000 to 450,000 distinct CDR3 sequences, with 15% to 20% observed a single time. The CDR3 is 14 residues long. Germline CDR1 reads SQVTM; CDR2 reads ANQGSEA. V was pared by 2 bases and J by 0 bases, with 10 bases between. This TCR was sampled from a human donor who was either an allogeneic HSCT recipient or a stem cell or donor lymphocyte infusion donor (not recorded which). It is not recorded whose cells these are; they may come from a transplant donor. Sequencing was done on a sample of blood, either unsorted or a sorted T cell fraction (not recorded which). This chain joins TRBV29-1 and TRBJ1-2; D call uncertain. The CDR3 sequence is CSVEHTEANYGYTF. The CDR3 DNA sequence: TGCAGCGTTGAACACACGGAAGCTAACTATGGCTACACCTTC.